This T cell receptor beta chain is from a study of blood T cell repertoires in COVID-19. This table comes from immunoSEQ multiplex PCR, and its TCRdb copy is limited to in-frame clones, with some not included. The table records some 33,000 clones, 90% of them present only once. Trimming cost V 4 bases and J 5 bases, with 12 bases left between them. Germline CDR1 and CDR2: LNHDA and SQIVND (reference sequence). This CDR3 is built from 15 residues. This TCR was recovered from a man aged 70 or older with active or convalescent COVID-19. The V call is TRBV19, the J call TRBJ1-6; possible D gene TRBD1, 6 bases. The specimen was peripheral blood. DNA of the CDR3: TGTGCCAGTAGTACCCGACAGGTCAATAATTCACCCCTCCACTTT. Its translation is CASSTRQVNNSPLHF. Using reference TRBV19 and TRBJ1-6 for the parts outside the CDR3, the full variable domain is DGGITQSPKYLFRKEGQNVTLSCEQNLNHDAMYWYRQDPGQGLRLIYYSQIVNDFQKGDIAEGYSVSREKKESFPLTVTSAQKNPTAFYLCASSTRQVNNSPLHFGNGTRLTVT.